The 21 T cell receptor beta chains below all came from one sample that was sequenced in a study of cytomegalovirus exposure and HLA in healthy donors. Both 60 Vbeta primers and 13 Jbeta primers went into the PCR. Method: immunoSEQ multiplex PCR; TCRdb's copy keeps in-frame clones and lacks some. The sample contains 200,000 to 250,000 clones, nearly 80% of which appear only once. Specimen: PBMCs. These receptors were taken from a man aged 18 to 35 in good health and CMV-seronegative.

This clone has just a few counts. This CDR3 is CASSFLDRAGNVLTF. CDR3 sequence (DNA): TGTGCCAGCAGTTTCCTAGACAGGGCAGGCAACGTCCTGACTTTC. The genes are TRBV27 and TRBJ2-6, with 7 bases identical to TRBD1. The ends lost 3 bases at V and 9 bases at J; junction bases unmatched: 8. The germline V gene encodes CDR1 MNHEY and CDR2 SMNVEV (reference sequence). This CDR3 has 15 amino acids.

The chain employs TRBV6-5 and TRBJ2-7; the match to TRBD1 covers 7 bases. Germline V gene sequence: CDR1 MNHEY, CDR2 SVGAGI. Trimming cost V 0 bases and J 3 bases; bases outside gene matches: 2. This CDR3 is built from 14 residues. CDR3 coding DNA: TGTGCCAGCAGTTACTCGACAGGGTTCTACGAGCAGTACTTC. Translating gives CASSYSTGFYEQYF.

Here the CDR3 reads CAWNLGSGQPQHF. The CDR3 bases are TGTGCCTGGAACCTCGGGTCTGGTCAGCCCCAGCATTTT. The chain combines TRBV30 with TRBJ1-5; unclear D gene. The CDR3 length is 13 residues. Germline V CDR1 and CDR2: GTSNPN, SVGIG (reference sequence). V was trimmed by 4 bases and J by 6 bases, leaving 13 bases between them.

The J gene is TRBJ1-1, the V gene TRBV6-1; a weak D match, TRBD1 (6 bases). The CDR3 runs 13 residues. The ends were cut back, 6 bases at V and 5 bases at J, with 13 bases in the middle. Germline assignment: CDR1 MNHNS and CDR2 SASEGT. The CDR3 DNA follows: TGTGCCAGCAGGCAGGACAGCAGGACTGAAGCTTTCTTT. Residues: CASRQDSRTEAFF.

The chain employs TRBV5-1 and TRBJ2-1; possible D gene TRBD2, 5 bases. The CDR3 consists of 13 residues. CDR1 and CDR2 (germline): SGHRS, YFSETQ. V shed 0 bases and J shed 7 bases, with 8 bases lying between them. CDR3 DNA sequence: TGCGCCAGCAGCTTGGAGGAGGCGAATGAGCAGTTCTTC. Translating it yields CASSLEEANEQFF.

The rearrangement links TRBV25-1 to TRBJ2-7; no firm D call. Germline values: CDR1 MGHDK, CDR2 SYGVNS. This CDR3 has 14 residues. Trimming took off 4 bases at V and 0 bases at J, with 10 bases between the two ends. CDR3 in DNA: TGTGCCAGCAGTGCACTAAGAAACTCCTACGAGCAGTACTTC. Amino acids: CASSALRNSYEQYF.

The V gene is TRBV10-2, the J gene TRBJ2-5; TRBD1 is a possible D gene (6 bases). There are 14 residues in the CDR3. The V gene's germline CDR1 is WSHSY and CDR2 SAAADI. With 5 bases removed from V and 2 bases from J, the gap between germline ends came to 12 bases. Here the CDR3 reads CASSNTGTQETQYF. The DNA of the CDR3 is TGCGCCAGCAGTAACACGGGGACACAAGAGACCCAGTACTTC.

The chain recombines TRBV2 with TRBJ2-5; D is unclear. Trimming left V 7 bases short and J 1 base short, with 10 bases between. Germline V gene lookup returns CDR1 SNHLY and CDR2 FYNNEI. This CDR3 is built from 13 residues. CDR3 residues: CASNGITQETQYF. CDR3 DNA sequence: TGTGCCAGCAATGGCATTACCCAAGAGACCCAGTACTTC.

J is TRBJ1-1 and V is TRBV5-5, with TRBD1 matching over 7 bases. V was clipped by 0 bases and J by 10 bases; unmatched bases: 15. Germline CDR1 is SGHKS and CDR2 is YYEKEE (reference sequence). The CDR3 sequence is 16 residues long. The DNA for the CDR3 is TGTGCCAGCAGCTTGGGGCTGAAGGGGGCGGGGTCAGCAGCTTTCTTT. Its protein product is CASSLGLKGAGSAAFF.

The chain uses TRBV7-2 and TRBJ1-1, with D tentatively TRBD1 (5 bases). The CDR3 extends over 13 amino acids. V lost 1 base to trimming and J lost 5 bases, with 8 bases between them. Germline CDR1 is SGHTA and CDR2 is FQGNSA. The CDR3 region has the DNA TGTGCCAGCAGCTTAGATGGGGGGACTGAAGCTTTCTTT. It is translated as CASSLDGGTEAFF.

The CDR3 spells CASSGNRGAGETQYF. The DNA of the CDR3 is TGTGCCAGCAGCGGCAACAGGGGCGCGGGCGAGACCCAGTACTTC. The V call is TRBV11-3, the J call TRBJ2-5; 7 bases are shared with TRBD1. The V gene's germline CDR1 is SGHNT and CDR2 YENEEA. V lost 5 bases, J lost 5 bases, and 11 bases stayed unmatched. The CDR3 loop spans 15 amino acids. Based on the CDR3 plus reference TRBV11-3 and TRBJ2-5, the full variable domain is EAGVVQSPRYKIIEKKQPVAFWCNPISGHNTLYWYLQNLGQGPELLIRYENEEAVDDSQLPKDRFSAERLKGVDSTLKIQPAELGDSAVYLCASSGNRGAGETQYFGPGTRLLVL.

This chain joins TRBV11-2 and TRBJ1-1; the D gene is possibly TRBD1 (6 bases). Trimming stripped 2 bases from V and 1 base from J, with 8 bases between. Per germline, CDR1 SGHAT and CDR2 FQNNGV. The CDR3 has 14 residues. The CDR3 sequence is CASSLWGPNTEAFF. The CDR3 nucleotides are TGTGCCAGCAGCTTATGGGGGCCGAACACTGAAGCTTTCTTT.

The chain carries TRBV5-1 and TRBJ1-4, with D tentatively TRBD1 (5 bases). Germline V lookup: CDR1 SGHRS, CDR2 YFSETQ. The V end was cut by 4 bases, the J end by 5 bases, with 15 bases between. This CDR3 spans 15 amino acids. The CDR3 DNA follows: TGCGCCAGCAGCGGACCAGACAGAGTGAATGAAAAACTGTTTTTT. Translation: CASSGPDRVNEKLFF.

The CDR3 loop reads CASIKGAMAEKLFF. In nucleotides, the CDR3 is TGTGCCAGCATCAAGGGGGCGATGGCTGAAAAACTGTTTTTT. V gene TRBV2 combines with J gene TRBJ1-4; 7 nucleotides line up with TRBD1. Germline values: CDR1 SNHLY, CDR2 FYNNEI. V was clipped by 7 bases and J by 7 bases; unmatched bases: 9. The CDR3 length is 14 residues.

This rearrangement joins TRBV28 to TRBJ2-3, with TRBD2 identical over 12 bases. V lost 8 bases and J lost 4; bases outside the gene matches: 16. The length of the CDR3 is 18 residues. Germline CDR1 MDHEN, CDR2 SYDVKM. The CDR3 DNA follows: TGTGCCAGCCCGCCGCGACTAGCGGGAGAGGAGAAAGCAGATACGCAGTATTTT. Residues: CASPPRLAGEEKADTQYF.

This clone was detected once. The V call is TRBV19, the J call TRBJ2-7; tentatively, D is TRBD2 (6 bases). CDR1 and CDR2 (germline): LNHDA, SQIVND (reference sequence). This CDR3 spans 15 amino acids. Trimming removed 5 bases at V and 0 bases at J, with 14 bases between. The CDR3 here is CASSPIAEISYEQYF. In DNA form, the CDR3 reads TGTGCCAGTAGTCCAATAGCGGAAATCTCCTACGAGCAGTACTTC. The whole variable domain, filled in from reference TRBV19 and TRBJ2-7, reads DGGITQSPKYLFRKEGQNVTLSCEQNLNHDAMYWYRQDPGQGLRLIYYSQIVNDFQKGDIAEGYSVSREKKESFPLTVTSAQKNPTAFYLCASSPIAEISYEQYFGPGTRLTVT.

The chain is built from TRBV2 and TRBJ1-4; D not resolved. This CDR3 comprises 15 residues. Germline CDR1 SNHLY, CDR2 FYNNEI. V lost 4 bases and J 7 bases, leaving 16 bases between the germline ends. CDR3 sequence (DNA): TGTGCCAGCAGTGTTAGCCAGGCGGCGGGTGAAAAACTGTTTTTT. Translated: CASSVSQAAGEKLFF.

The chain employs TRBV19 and TRBJ1-3, with TRBD1 as a possible D gene (6 bases). V gave up 8 bases and J gave up 0 bases, with 14 bases separating them. The CDR3 totals 15 residues. Germline lookup yields CDR1 LNHDA and CDR2 SQIVND (reference sequence). The CDR3 DNA is TGTGCCAGTGGGAACAGGGTCAACTCTGGAAACACCATATATTTT. This translates into CASGNRVNSGNTIYF. Full variable domain (remainder filled in from reference TRBV19 and TRBJ1-3): DGGITQSPKYLFRKEGQNVTLSCEQNLNHDAMYWYRQDPGQGLRLIYYSQIVNDFQKGDIAEGYSVSREKKESFPLTVTSAQKNPTAFYLCASGNRVNSGNTIYFGEGSWLTVV.

With regard to this clone: Without the conserved terminal phenylalanine or tryptophan, this CDR3 likely stems from a read error. Because the CDR3's place on the DNA is in doubt, the DNA is left out and the CDR3 is given as listed by TCRdb. This chain joins TRBV6-6 and TRBJ2-7; the table's D call of TRBD1 was not tested on the DNA. Germline CDR1 and CDR2: MNHNY and SVGAGI (reference sequence). The CDR3 region is 13 residues in length, termini included. The CDR3 is CASSYSIDSPIEI.

The rearrangement uses TRBV25-1 and TRBJ1-1; D gene ambiguous. Germline CDR1 MGHDK, CDR2 SYGVNS. The CDR3 runs to 13 residues. The V end lost 5 bases, the J end lost 1 base, and 8 bases lay between the germline ends. In DNA form, the CDR3 reads TGTGCCAGCAGTAAACAGCAGAACACTGAAGCTTTCTTT. Translated: CASSKQQNTEAFF.

This clone was seen a single time. CDR3 sequence: CASSQGQGEGTGELFF. The CDR3 DNA is TGCGCCAGCAGCCAGGGACAGGGGGAAGGGACCGGGGAGCTGTTTTTT. The chain uses TRBV4-3 and TRBJ2-2; 11 bases fit TRBD1. The germline gives CDR1 LGHNA, CDR2 YSLEER. V shed 3 bases, J shed 5 bases, and the junction held 5 bases outside the gene matches. The CDR3 is 16 amino acids.